The 29 T cell receptor beta chains below all came from one sample that was sequenced in a study of T cells in Graves' hyperthyroidism and ophthalmopathy. RNA transcripts were the template for amplifying TCR beta CDR3 regions. Carried out on the TCR CDR3, a first-round RT-PCR used the HTBI primer set. TCRdb independently ran MiXCR on the multiplex PCR reads; one entry per CDR3 protein. This sample carries hundreds of thousands of distinct CDR3 sequences, about 43% of them seen once, and the ten largest clones take just over 8%. The material sequenced was peripheral blood or thyroid tissue (not recorded which). Source of these receptors: a woman aged 18-29 years with Graves' hyperthyroidism.

This clonotype was detected once. The V and J genes are TRBV20-1 and TRBJ2-7; the D is unclear. V was shortened by 6 bases and J by 0 bases, with 21 bases between the two germline ends. Germline CDR1 DFQATT, CDR2 SNEGSKA (reference sequence). This CDR3 has 16 residues. The CDR3 reads CSATDDEWESSYEQYF. As DNA, the CDR3 is TGCAGTGCCACGGACGATGAGTGGGAAAGCTCCTACGAGCAGTACTTC.

This rearrangement joins TRBV18 to TRBJ1-6; 8 nucleotides agree with TRBD1. With 1 base clipped from V and 10 bases from J, the junction kept 6 bases outside the gene matches. The germline V gene encodes CDR1 KGHSH and CDR2 LQKENI. The CDR3 length is 15 residues. CDR3 sequence: CASSPRTGTGSPLHF. In DNA, the CDR3 is TGTGCCAGCTCACCACGGACAGGGACGGGCTCACCCCTCCACTTT.

V gene TRBV6-5 combines with J gene TRBJ2-5; TRBD1 agrees at 8 bases. Trimming took 6 bases from V and 3 from J; bases not matched to a gene: 0. Germline CDR1 is MNHEY and CDR2 is SVGAGI. The CDR3 is made up of 12 amino acids. The CDR3 sequence: CASRQGEETQYF. The CDR3 DNA sequence: TGTGCCAGCAGACAGGGGGAAGAGACCCAGTACTTC.

The table lists this clonotype with many counts. The genes are TRBV10-3 and TRBJ1-1; 8 nucleotides align to TRBD1. CDR1 and CDR2 from the germline V gene are ENHRY and SYGVKD. The CDR3 has 13 residues. Trimming cost V 11 bases and J 3 bases; bases outside gene matches: 8. The CDR3 reads CAGQGAPDTEAFF. CDR3 coding DNA: TGTGCCGGGCAGGGGGCGCCGGACACTGAAGCTTTCTTT.

This clonotype was observed many times. The J gene is TRBJ1-2, the V gene TRBV29-1; D is possibly TRBD1 (5 bases). Per germline, CDR1 SQVTM and CDR2 ANQGSEA. V was trimmed by 7 bases and J by 4 bases, leaving 16 bases between them. CDR3 length equals 13 residues. This CDR3 is CSAYRISGYGYTF. In DNA form, the CDR3 reads TGCAGCGCCTACAGGATTTCAGGCTATGGCTACACCTTC.

This clonotype was seen just once. It may be a read error: a sequence one base away is much more abundant. V is TRBV7-3 and J is TRBJ2-7, with TRBD1 as a possible D gene (5 bases). Trimming pared 8 bases from V and 3 bases from J, leaving 11 bases between. Germline V gives CDR1 SGHTA, CDR2 FQGTGA. This CDR3 contains 12 residues. The CDR3 spells CASEDMVYEQYF. The CDR3 nucleotides read TGTGCCAGCGAGGACATGGTCTACGAGCAGTACTTC.

The genes are TRBV10-3 and TRBJ2-7, with 7 bases identical to TRBD2. Germline V CDR1 and CDR2: ENHRY, SYGVKD. The CDR3 covers 14 residues. V gave up 10 bases and J gave up 1 base; unmatched junction bases: 10. As DNA, the CDR3 is TGTGCCAGCAAGGTGGGGCGGGAGTCCTACGAGCAGTACTTC. This encodes CASKVGRESYEQYF.

This clonotype has only a few counts. This chain joins TRBV14 and TRBJ2-7; no clear D. CDR1 is SGHDN, CDR2 FVKESK, per germline. V was shortened by 2 bases and J by 0 bases, with 11 bases between the two germline ends. There are 15 residues in the CDR3. CDR3 residues: CASSQRTGSSYEQYF. The CDR3 nucleotides read TGTGCCAGCAGCCAACGGACCGGTAGCTCCTACGAGCAGTACTTC.

V is TRBV7-9 and J is TRBJ1-2; 7 bases map to TRBD1. The CDR3 has 16 residues. V lost 5 bases to trimming and J lost 6 bases; unmatched junction nucleotides: 15. CDR1 and CDR2 (germline): SEHNR, FQNEAQ (reference sequence). CDR3 in amino acids: CASSPGQSHVRDGYTF. In DNA form, the CDR3 reads TGTGCCAGCAGCCCGGGACAGTCTCATGTGAGGGATGGCTACACCTTC.

In the case of this clonotype: At one end, the junction sequence differs from germline, possibly due to a read error. V usage is TRBV6-5 and J usage is TRBJ1-6; D uncertain. Germline-derived CDR1 and CDR2 are MNHEY and SVGAGI. The CDR3 contains 14 residues. CDR3 in DNA: TGTGCCATCAGTGACCCGGGTACCGATTCACCCCTCCACTTT. Translating gives CAISDPGTDSPLHF.

The genes are TRBV10-2 and TRBJ2-7, with TRBD1 identical over 8 bases. J gave up 1 base and V 6 bases, and 8 bases lay outside the gene matches. This CDR3 is 15 amino acids long. Germline loops: CDR1 WSHSY, CDR2 SAAADI. The CDR3 protein is CASREDRGLSYEQYF. In nucleotides, the CDR3 is TGCGCCAGCAGGGAAGACAGGGGTCTTTCCTACGAGCAGTACTTC.

This clonotype was found a few times. V is TRBV24-1 and J is TRBJ2-7; D gene unclear. V lost 1 base, J lost 0 bases, and 3 bases lay in between. Germline V lookup: CDR1 KGHDR, CDR2 SFDVKD. The CDR3 is made up of 13 amino acids. The CDR3 bases are TGTGCCACCAGTGATTTTGCCTCCTACGAGCAGTACTTC. Protein sequence: CATSDFASYEQYF.

The V call is TRBV2, the J call TRBJ2-5, with 7 bases aligning to TRBD1. The CDR3 covers 15 residues. V lost 6 bases to trimming and J lost 3 bases; unmatched junction nucleotides: 10. Germline-derived CDR1 and CDR2 are SNHLY and FYNNEI. The CDR3 DNA is TGTGCCAGCAGCCCACGGACAGGCGCTGAAGAGACCCAGTACTTC. This gives the protein CASSPRTGAEETQYF.

This clonotype showed up just a few times. The rearrangement links TRBV20-1 to TRBJ2-5; perhaps TRBD1 as D (5 bases). The CDR3 has 12 amino acids. Trimming shortened V by 1 base and J by 4 bases, and 7 bases separated the two germline ends. The germline CDR1 and CDR2 sequences are DFQATT and SNEGSKA (reference sequence). The CDR3 DNA reads TGCAGTGCTAGAGGCCAGGGAGAGACCCAGTACTTC. It specifies CSARGQGETQYF.

This chain joins TRBV20-1 and TRBJ1-1, with 7 nucleotides matching TRBD1. CDR1 and CDR2 from the germline V gene are DFQATT and SNEGSKA (reference sequence). The CDR3 has 15 residues. J lost 0 bases, V lost 3 bases, and 7 bases had no gene match. The CDR3 DNA reads as TGCAGTGCTAGCGGTACAGGGGAGATGAACACTGAAGCTTTCTTT. It translates to CSASGTGEMNTEAFF.

This clonotype was recorded at least ten times. At one boundary the junction diverges from the germline segment, which might be a read error. The J gene is TRBJ1-1, the V gene TRBV2; perhaps TRBD1 as D (5 bases). This CDR3 contains 13 residues. Germline assignment: CDR1 SNHLY and CDR2 FYNNEI. DNA for the CDR3: TGCGCCAGCAGTGAGGGAAGGGGCACTGAAGCTTTCTTT. Translated, it gives CASSEGRGTEAFF.

This clonotype was found many times. V gene TRBV14 combines with J gene TRBJ1-1; D gene ambiguous. This CDR3 is built from 13 residues. V lost 2 bases and J lost 0, with 4 bases in between. In germline, CDR1 is SGHDN, CDR2 FVKESK. The CDR3 sequence: CASSQRMNTEAFF. CDR3 nucleotides: TGTGCCAGCAGCCAACGCATGAACACTGAAGCTTTCTTT.

A note on this clonotype: This sequence may be a read error, since a much larger clone differs from it by one base. The chain uses TRBV29-1 and TRBJ2-7; tentative D call: TRBD2 (6 bases). The CDR3 has 15 residues. The V gene lost 0 bases and the J gene lost 3 bases, with 15 bases spanning the gap. The V gene's germline CDR1 is SQVTM and CDR2 ANQGSEA. As DNA, the CDR3 is TGCAGCGTTGAAGACCTCCGACGGGGAGGCTACGAGCAGTACTTC. Translating gives CSVEDLRRGGYEQYF.

This clonotype has just a few counts. The chain is built from TRBV10-3 and TRBJ2-7; 9 bases are shared with TRBD2. In germline, CDR1 is ENHRY, CDR2 SYGVKD. The CDR3 length is 19 residues. The J segment lost 0 bases and the V segment lost 2 bases, leaving 14 bases of the junction unmatched. CDR3 nucleotide sequence: TGTGCCATCAGTGAGAGGCGACTAGCGGATCCAATCCCCTCCTACGAGCAGTACTTC. This translates into CAISERRLADPIPSYEQYF.

The chain employs TRBV11-2 and TRBJ1-2; D might be TRBD1 (5 bases). This CDR3 comprises 14 residues. From germline, CDR1 is SGHAT and CDR2 FQNNGV. The V end was cut by 5 bases, the J end by 8 bases, with 18 bases between. The CDR3 DNA reads as TGTGCCAGCAGCCCACGAACGGGGGGAGTCGGCTACACCTTC. Translating it yields CASSPRTGGVGYTF.

CDR3 in DNA: TGTGCCAGCACCCGATGGGGGATTCCCAACCGGGAAGCTTTCTTT. It codes for CASTRWGIPNREAFF. The rearrangement joins TRBV7-9 to TRBJ1-1; weak D call: TRBD1 (5 bases). The CDR3 extends over 15 amino acids. The V gene lost 7 bases and the J gene lost 8 bases, with 23 bases spanning the gap. The germline V gene encodes CDR1 SEHNR and CDR2 FQNEAQ (reference sequence).

V usage is TRBV7-2 and J usage is TRBJ1-1; TRBD1 is a possible D gene (6 bases). This CDR3 region has 14 residues. V lost 8 bases and J lost 0, with 13 bases in between. Germline CDR1 and CDR2: SGHTA and FQGNSA. CDR3 nucleotide sequence: TGTGCCAGCTCAACCGGACAGCTGAACACTGAAGCTTTCTTT. Translating gives CASSTGQLNTEAFF.

The V call is TRBV2, the J call TRBJ1-1; tentative D call: TRBD1 (6 bases). The CDR3 contains 17 residues. The germline V gene encodes CDR1 SNHLY and CDR2 FYNNEI. The V end was cut by 5 bases, the J end by 0 bases, with 19 bases between. DNA of the CDR3: TGTGCCAGCAGTCCCCAGCCGGCAGGGGTCATGAACACTGAAGCTTTCTTT. As protein: CASSPQPAGVMNTEAFF.

This clonotype was picked up many times. V and J are TRBV25-1 and TRBJ1-2, with D unresolved. This CDR3 contains 15 residues. Germline lookup yields CDR1 MGHDK and CDR2 SYGVNS. Trimming took 4 bases from V and 3 from J, leaving 15 bases between them. CDR3 sequence (DNA): TGTGCCAGCAGTGGAACGGAGGCAAAGGACTATGGCTACACCTTC. This codes for CASSGTEAKDYGYTF.

This clonotype showed up many times. The chain joins TRBV19 to TRBJ1-6, with D possibly matching TRBD1 (5 bases). This CDR3 contains 16 residues. The germline V and J ends were trimmed by 1 base and 10 bases, with 17 bases remaining between them. Per germline, CDR1 LNHDA and CDR2 SQIVND (reference sequence). This CDR3 is CASSIGGGGAGSPLHF. As DNA, the CDR3 is TGTGCCAGTAGTATAGGCGGTGGAGGCGCAGGGTCACCCCTCCACTTT.

This clonotype occurred a few times. The rearrangement uses TRBV7-2 and TRBJ2-7; 8 bases map to TRBD1. J gave up 2 bases and V 3 bases, and 6 bases lay outside the gene matches. The CDR3 consists of 15 residues. Germline CDR1 SGHTA, CDR2 FQGNSA. CDR3 region: CASSLGPTGAYEQYF. The CDR3 coding sequence is TGTGCCAGCAGCTTGGGCCCGACAGGGGCCTACGAGCAGTACTTC.

This clonotype was observed many times. The J gene is TRBJ1-1, the V gene TRBV10-2; D gene ambiguous. V dropped 9 bases and J dropped 0 bases, with 20 bases sitting between them. CDR1 is WSHSY, CDR2 SAAADI, per germline. This CDR3 has 16 residues. The DNA of the CDR3 is TGCGCCAGTCAAGTGGCGGGAGCGTACATGAACACTGAAGCTTTCTTT. The encoded protein is CASQVAGAYMNTEAFF.

A single count supports this clonotype. J is TRBJ1-3 and V is TRBV12-3 or TRBV12-4; maybe TRBD1 (6 bases). Trimming shortened V by 0 bases and J by 2 bases, and 14 bases separated the two germline ends. The CDR3 sequence is 17 residues long. The CDR3 nucleotides are TGTGCCAGCAGTTTAGCGGGCGGGACACAAGCTGGAAACACCATATATTTT. It encodes CASSLAGGTQAGNTIYF.

With regard to this clonotype: One end of the junction is discordant with germline, which a read error may explain. V is TRBV11-2 and J is TRBJ2-5, with D perhaps TRBD2 (6 bases). The CDR3 is made up of 14 amino acids. The V gene's germline CDR1 is SGHAT and CDR2 FQNNGV. The CDR3 nucleotides are TGTGCCGGCAGCTACGGCGGCGGGGAGGAGACCCAGTACTTC. Its protein is CAGSYGGGEETQYF.